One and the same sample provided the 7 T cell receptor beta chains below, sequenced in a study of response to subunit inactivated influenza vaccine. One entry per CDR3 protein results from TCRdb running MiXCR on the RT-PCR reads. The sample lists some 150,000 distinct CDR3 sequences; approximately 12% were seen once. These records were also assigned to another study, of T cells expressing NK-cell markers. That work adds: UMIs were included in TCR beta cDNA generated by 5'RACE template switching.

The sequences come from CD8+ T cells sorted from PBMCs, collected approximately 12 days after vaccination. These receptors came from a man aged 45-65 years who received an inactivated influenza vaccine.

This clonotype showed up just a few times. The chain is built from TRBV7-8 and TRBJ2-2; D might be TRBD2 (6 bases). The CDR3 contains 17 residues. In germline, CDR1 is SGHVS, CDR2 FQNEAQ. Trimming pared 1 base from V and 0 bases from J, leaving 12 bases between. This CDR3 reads CASSLDDPGANTGELFF. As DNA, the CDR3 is TGTGCCAGCAGCTTAGACGATCCGGGAGCGAACACCGGGGAGCTGTTTTTT. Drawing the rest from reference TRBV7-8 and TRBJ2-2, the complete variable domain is GAGVSQSPRYKVAKRGQDVALRCDPISGHVSLFWYQQALGQGPEFLTYFQNEAQLDKSGLPSDRFFAERPEGSVSTLKIQRTQQEDSAVYLCASSLDDPGANTGELFFGEGSRLTVL.

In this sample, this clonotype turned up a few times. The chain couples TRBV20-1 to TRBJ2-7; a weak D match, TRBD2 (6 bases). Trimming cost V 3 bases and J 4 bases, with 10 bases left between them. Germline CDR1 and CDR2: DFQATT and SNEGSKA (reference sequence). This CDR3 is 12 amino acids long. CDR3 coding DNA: TGCAGTGCTAGGGACTACCGATACGAGCAGTACTTC. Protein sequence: CSARDYRYEQYF.

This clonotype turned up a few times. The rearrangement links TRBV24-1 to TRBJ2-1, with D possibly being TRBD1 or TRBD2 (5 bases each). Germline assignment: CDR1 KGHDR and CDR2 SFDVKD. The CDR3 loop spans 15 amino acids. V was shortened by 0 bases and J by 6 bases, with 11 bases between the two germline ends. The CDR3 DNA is TGTGCCACCAGTGATTTGGGGACCGGCTTCAATGAGCAGTTCTTC. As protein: CATSDLGTGFNEQFF.

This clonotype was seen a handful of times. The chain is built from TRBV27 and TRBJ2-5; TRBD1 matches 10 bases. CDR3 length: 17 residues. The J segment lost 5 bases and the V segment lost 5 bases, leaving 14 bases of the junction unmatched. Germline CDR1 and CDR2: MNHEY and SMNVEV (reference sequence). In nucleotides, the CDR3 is TGTGCCAGCAGTGGAGGACAGGGGGGCTACGTTGTTGAGACCCAGTACTTC. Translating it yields CASSGGQGGYVVETQYF.

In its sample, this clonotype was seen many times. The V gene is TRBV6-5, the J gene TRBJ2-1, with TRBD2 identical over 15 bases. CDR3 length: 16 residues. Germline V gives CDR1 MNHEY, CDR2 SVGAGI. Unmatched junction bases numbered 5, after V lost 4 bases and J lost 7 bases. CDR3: CASSSGLAGGWNEQFF. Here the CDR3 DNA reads TGTGCCAGCAGTTCTGGACTAGCGGGGGGGTGGAATGAGCAGTTCTTC.

The DNA of the CDR3 is TGTGCCAGCAGCCAAGCGGACAGCACAGATACGCAGTATTTT. This sequence encodes CASSQADSTDTQYF. The V and J genes are TRBV3-1 and TRBJ2-3; D not certain. The germline V gene has CDR1 LGHDT and CDR2 YNNKEL (reference sequence). Between the trimmed V and J ends, which lost 1 base and 0 bases, there was a span of 5 bases. The CDR3 is made up of 14 amino acids.

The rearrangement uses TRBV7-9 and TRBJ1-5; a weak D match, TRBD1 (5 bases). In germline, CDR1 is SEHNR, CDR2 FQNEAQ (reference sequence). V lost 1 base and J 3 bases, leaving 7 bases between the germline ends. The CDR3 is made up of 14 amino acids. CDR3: CASSLGGTNQPQHF. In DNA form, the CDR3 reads TGTGCCAGCAGCTTAGGGGGCACCAATCAGCCCCAGCATTTT.